This T cell receptor (beta chain) was documented in a study of identical twins. CDR3 length: 14 residues. Deletions cut 5 bases from V and 16 bases from J, with 21 bases between. Germline V gene sequence: CDR1 LNHNV, CDR2 YYDKDF (reference sequence). TCRdb called the 5' RACE reads again in MiXCR, with one record for every CDR3 protein. The sample carries around 240,000 distinct CDR3 sequences, approximately 7% recorded once. These sequences were also reported in another study, on yellow fever vaccine responses in identical twins.

The TCR originated in a woman between 18 and 30 years old in good health. The chain is built from TRBV15 and TRBJ1-6; D uncertain. What was sequenced was memory (CD45RO+) T cells sorted from blood. The CDR3 protein is CATSRGTSYSNLHF. The CDR3 nucleotides are TGTGCCACCAGCCGGGGAACTTCCTATTCCAATCTCCACTTT. The full variable domain, completed using reference TRBV15 and TRBJ1-6, is DAMVIQNPRYQVTQFGKPVTLSCSQTLNHNVMYWYQQKSSQAPKLLFHYYDKDFNNEADTPDNFQSRRPNTSFCFLDIRSPGLGDTAMYLCATSRGTSYSNLHFGNGTRLTVT.